This T cell receptor (beta chain) stems from a study of cytomegalovirus exposure and HLA in healthy donors. Whole-study context: Counted in an early data release were roughly 87 million unique TCRs from HLA-typed donors. Broader study findings: Later, an analysis found that common viral pathogens appeared to be linked with several of the most significant clusters.

Only a few counts were recorded for this clone. Its antigen is not identified. Germline loops: CDR1 SQVTM, CDR2 ANQGSEA. CDR3 length equals 14 residues. V trimming: 7 bases; J trimming: 4 bases; junction bases outside the gene matches: 7. PCR was performed using 60 Vbeta and 13 Jbeta primers. Sequencing used immunoSEQ multiplex PCR; TCRdb keeps in-frame clones, though not all of them. The sample consists of around 170,000 clones, 65% to 80% of them appearing once. V is TRBV29-1 and J is TRBJ2-2; TRBD1 matches at 9 bases. This sequence originates from a woman in her twenties or thirties in good health and CMV-seropositive. The specimen sequenced was PBMCs. In DNA form, the CDR3 reads TGCAGCGGACAGGGGGTCGTCGGCACCGGGGAGCTGTTTTTT. Its protein is CSGQGVVGTGELFF.